This entry describes one T cell receptor (beta chain). After removal of 2 bases from V and 8 bases from J, the junction contained 7 bases not matched to a gene. This CDR3 is built from 14 residues. Germline V gene lookup returns CDR1 SGHTA and CDR2 FQGNSA. The data were taken from a study of blood T cell repertoires in COVID-19. TCRdb's copy holds only in-frame clones and misses some; the assay was immunoSEQ multiplex PCR. Here the sample spans about 33,000 clones, 65% to 90% being singletons. Sequencing was carried out using peripheral blood. V and J are TRBV7-2 and TRBJ2-3, with 7 bases aligning to TRBD2. This TCR was recovered from a man aged 55-75 years with active COVID-19. The CDR3: CASSLPGGRGTQYF. The CDR3 coding sequence is TGTGCCAGCAGCTTACCTGGCGGGAGAGGTACGCAGTATTTT.